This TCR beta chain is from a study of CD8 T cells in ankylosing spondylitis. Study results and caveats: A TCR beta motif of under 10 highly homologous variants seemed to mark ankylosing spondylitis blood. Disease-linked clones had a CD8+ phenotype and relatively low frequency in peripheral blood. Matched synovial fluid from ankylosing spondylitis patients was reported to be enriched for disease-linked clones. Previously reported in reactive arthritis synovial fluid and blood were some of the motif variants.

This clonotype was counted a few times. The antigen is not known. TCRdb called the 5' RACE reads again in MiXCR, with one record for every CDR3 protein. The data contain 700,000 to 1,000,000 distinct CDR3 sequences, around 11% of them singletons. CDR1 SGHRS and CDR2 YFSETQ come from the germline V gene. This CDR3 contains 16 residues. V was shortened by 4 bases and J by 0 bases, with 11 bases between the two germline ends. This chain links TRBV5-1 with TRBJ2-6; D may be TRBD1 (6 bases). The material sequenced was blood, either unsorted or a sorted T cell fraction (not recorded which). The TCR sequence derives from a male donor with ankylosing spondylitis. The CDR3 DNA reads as TGCGCCAGCAGCGTAACAGGGAGCTCTGGGGCCAACGTCCTGACTTTC. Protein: CASSVTGSSGANVLTF.